This TCR beta chain was sequenced in a study of blood T cell repertoires in COVID-19. The overall study: Donors in the United States, Italy and Spain gave samples during acute or convalescent COVID-19. The analysed material was cDNA or gDNA that came from T cells, B-cell-depleted T cells, or PBMCs.

V lost 8 bases and J 6 bases, leaving 11 bases between the germline ends. The germline V gene encodes CDR1 MDHEN and CDR2 SYDVKM. This CDR3 has 13 amino acids. Original handling: Using reference gene primer amplification, nucleated cell counts were estimated. Produced via immunoSEQ multiplex PCR; TCRdb's table is partial and in-frame only. V, J and clone size reflect that table, while D and trimming were determined from the DNA. The sample includes around 150,000 clones, around 74% of them seen just once. This clone was recorded only once. The material sequenced was peripheral blood. The J gene is TRBJ1-6, the V gene TRBV28; possibly TRBD1 for D (5 bases). The TCR sequence derives from a man in his sixties or seventies with acute or convalescent COVID-19. This CDR3 is CASAGQGNSPLHF. CDR3 sequence (DNA): TGTGCCAGCGCCGGGCAGGGTAATTCACCCCTCCACTTT.